This paragraph reports one T cell receptor beta chain. The V end was cut by 6 bases, the J end by 6 bases, with 9 bases between. Germline-derived CDR1 and CDR2 are KGHSH and LQKENI. The CDR3 covers 12 residues. These data originate in a study of blood T cell repertoires in COVID-19. Generated by immunoSEQ multiplex PCR, the TCRdb table keeps only in-frame clones and is missing some. The sample yields around 200,000 clones, about 89% seen once. The TCR was taken from a man aged 65 to 79 with acute or convalescent COVID-19. Material for sequencing was peripheral blood. The V call is TRBV18, the J call TRBJ2-1; no firm D call. In DNA, the CDR3 is TGTGCCAGCTCCGAGGCCCGCAATGAGCAGTTCTTC. Translated: CASSEARNEQFF.